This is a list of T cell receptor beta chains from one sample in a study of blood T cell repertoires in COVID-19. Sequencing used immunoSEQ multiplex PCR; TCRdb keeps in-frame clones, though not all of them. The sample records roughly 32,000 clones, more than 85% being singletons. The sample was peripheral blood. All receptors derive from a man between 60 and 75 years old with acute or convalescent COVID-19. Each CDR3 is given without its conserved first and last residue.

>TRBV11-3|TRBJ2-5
ASSPLAADQETQY
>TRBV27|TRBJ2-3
ASSLRRTSRLY
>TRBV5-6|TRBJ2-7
ASSLVSGTSSEQY
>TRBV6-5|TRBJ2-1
ASTETGGWGEQF
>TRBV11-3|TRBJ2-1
ASSLRESSYNEQF
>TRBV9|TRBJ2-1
ASSVAAVYNEQF
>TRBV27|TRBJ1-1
ASSFKAIGLNTEAF
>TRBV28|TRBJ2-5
ASSLGLAGGIGETQY
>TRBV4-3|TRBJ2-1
ASSQVGLAGSYNEQF
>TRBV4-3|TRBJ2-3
ASSQDRLVAGGTDTQY
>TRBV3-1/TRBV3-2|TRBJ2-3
ASSQGLATDTQY
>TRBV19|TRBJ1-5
ASSIVGGPQH
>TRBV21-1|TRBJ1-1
LEGGCTEAF
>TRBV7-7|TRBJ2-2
ASSYRETGELF
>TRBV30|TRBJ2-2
AWRSRGTGELF
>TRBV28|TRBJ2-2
ASSFWDRGYTGELF
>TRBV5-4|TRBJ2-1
ASSRSAGGPNEQF
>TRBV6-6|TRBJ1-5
AGGQGQHQPQH
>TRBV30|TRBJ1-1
AWSGQGRVTEAF
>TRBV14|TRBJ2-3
ASSQRLGATDTQY
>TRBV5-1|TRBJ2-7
ASSRLQGSTVEQY
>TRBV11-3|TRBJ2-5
ASSLASGQGGETQY
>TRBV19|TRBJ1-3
ASKLTGTGNTIY
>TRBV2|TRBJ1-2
ASRGGTSQAIGYT
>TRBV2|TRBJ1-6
ASSEQGANSPLH
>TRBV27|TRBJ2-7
ASSPHSGSYEQY
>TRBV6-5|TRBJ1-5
ASALGRDSNQPQH
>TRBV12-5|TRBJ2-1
ASGSGTSGTYNEQF
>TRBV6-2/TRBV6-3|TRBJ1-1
ASSLAGGYAEAF